Below, one T cell receptor beta chain is given with its context. The sample is drawn from a study of shared clonotypes between healthy human individuals. From germline, CDR1 is MNHNS and CDR2 SASEGT. Trimming left V 2 bases short and J 5 bases short, with 12 bases between. The CDR3 contains 14 residues. The data were produced by immunoSEQ multiplex PCR, yet TCRdb's version contains in-frame clones alone and is incomplete. The sample consists of 2 million to 2.5 million clones, around 95% of them appearing once. The sequencing input was naive CD4+ T cells sorted from blood. Specified subset: CD45RA+ positively selected. The clonotype comes from a man younger than 35 in good health. V and J are TRBV6-1 and TRBJ2-5; no firm D call. This chain's CDR3 is CASSEMRFSETQYF. Written as DNA, the CDR3 is TGTGCCAGCAGTGAAATGAGATTTTCGGAGACCCAGTACTTC.